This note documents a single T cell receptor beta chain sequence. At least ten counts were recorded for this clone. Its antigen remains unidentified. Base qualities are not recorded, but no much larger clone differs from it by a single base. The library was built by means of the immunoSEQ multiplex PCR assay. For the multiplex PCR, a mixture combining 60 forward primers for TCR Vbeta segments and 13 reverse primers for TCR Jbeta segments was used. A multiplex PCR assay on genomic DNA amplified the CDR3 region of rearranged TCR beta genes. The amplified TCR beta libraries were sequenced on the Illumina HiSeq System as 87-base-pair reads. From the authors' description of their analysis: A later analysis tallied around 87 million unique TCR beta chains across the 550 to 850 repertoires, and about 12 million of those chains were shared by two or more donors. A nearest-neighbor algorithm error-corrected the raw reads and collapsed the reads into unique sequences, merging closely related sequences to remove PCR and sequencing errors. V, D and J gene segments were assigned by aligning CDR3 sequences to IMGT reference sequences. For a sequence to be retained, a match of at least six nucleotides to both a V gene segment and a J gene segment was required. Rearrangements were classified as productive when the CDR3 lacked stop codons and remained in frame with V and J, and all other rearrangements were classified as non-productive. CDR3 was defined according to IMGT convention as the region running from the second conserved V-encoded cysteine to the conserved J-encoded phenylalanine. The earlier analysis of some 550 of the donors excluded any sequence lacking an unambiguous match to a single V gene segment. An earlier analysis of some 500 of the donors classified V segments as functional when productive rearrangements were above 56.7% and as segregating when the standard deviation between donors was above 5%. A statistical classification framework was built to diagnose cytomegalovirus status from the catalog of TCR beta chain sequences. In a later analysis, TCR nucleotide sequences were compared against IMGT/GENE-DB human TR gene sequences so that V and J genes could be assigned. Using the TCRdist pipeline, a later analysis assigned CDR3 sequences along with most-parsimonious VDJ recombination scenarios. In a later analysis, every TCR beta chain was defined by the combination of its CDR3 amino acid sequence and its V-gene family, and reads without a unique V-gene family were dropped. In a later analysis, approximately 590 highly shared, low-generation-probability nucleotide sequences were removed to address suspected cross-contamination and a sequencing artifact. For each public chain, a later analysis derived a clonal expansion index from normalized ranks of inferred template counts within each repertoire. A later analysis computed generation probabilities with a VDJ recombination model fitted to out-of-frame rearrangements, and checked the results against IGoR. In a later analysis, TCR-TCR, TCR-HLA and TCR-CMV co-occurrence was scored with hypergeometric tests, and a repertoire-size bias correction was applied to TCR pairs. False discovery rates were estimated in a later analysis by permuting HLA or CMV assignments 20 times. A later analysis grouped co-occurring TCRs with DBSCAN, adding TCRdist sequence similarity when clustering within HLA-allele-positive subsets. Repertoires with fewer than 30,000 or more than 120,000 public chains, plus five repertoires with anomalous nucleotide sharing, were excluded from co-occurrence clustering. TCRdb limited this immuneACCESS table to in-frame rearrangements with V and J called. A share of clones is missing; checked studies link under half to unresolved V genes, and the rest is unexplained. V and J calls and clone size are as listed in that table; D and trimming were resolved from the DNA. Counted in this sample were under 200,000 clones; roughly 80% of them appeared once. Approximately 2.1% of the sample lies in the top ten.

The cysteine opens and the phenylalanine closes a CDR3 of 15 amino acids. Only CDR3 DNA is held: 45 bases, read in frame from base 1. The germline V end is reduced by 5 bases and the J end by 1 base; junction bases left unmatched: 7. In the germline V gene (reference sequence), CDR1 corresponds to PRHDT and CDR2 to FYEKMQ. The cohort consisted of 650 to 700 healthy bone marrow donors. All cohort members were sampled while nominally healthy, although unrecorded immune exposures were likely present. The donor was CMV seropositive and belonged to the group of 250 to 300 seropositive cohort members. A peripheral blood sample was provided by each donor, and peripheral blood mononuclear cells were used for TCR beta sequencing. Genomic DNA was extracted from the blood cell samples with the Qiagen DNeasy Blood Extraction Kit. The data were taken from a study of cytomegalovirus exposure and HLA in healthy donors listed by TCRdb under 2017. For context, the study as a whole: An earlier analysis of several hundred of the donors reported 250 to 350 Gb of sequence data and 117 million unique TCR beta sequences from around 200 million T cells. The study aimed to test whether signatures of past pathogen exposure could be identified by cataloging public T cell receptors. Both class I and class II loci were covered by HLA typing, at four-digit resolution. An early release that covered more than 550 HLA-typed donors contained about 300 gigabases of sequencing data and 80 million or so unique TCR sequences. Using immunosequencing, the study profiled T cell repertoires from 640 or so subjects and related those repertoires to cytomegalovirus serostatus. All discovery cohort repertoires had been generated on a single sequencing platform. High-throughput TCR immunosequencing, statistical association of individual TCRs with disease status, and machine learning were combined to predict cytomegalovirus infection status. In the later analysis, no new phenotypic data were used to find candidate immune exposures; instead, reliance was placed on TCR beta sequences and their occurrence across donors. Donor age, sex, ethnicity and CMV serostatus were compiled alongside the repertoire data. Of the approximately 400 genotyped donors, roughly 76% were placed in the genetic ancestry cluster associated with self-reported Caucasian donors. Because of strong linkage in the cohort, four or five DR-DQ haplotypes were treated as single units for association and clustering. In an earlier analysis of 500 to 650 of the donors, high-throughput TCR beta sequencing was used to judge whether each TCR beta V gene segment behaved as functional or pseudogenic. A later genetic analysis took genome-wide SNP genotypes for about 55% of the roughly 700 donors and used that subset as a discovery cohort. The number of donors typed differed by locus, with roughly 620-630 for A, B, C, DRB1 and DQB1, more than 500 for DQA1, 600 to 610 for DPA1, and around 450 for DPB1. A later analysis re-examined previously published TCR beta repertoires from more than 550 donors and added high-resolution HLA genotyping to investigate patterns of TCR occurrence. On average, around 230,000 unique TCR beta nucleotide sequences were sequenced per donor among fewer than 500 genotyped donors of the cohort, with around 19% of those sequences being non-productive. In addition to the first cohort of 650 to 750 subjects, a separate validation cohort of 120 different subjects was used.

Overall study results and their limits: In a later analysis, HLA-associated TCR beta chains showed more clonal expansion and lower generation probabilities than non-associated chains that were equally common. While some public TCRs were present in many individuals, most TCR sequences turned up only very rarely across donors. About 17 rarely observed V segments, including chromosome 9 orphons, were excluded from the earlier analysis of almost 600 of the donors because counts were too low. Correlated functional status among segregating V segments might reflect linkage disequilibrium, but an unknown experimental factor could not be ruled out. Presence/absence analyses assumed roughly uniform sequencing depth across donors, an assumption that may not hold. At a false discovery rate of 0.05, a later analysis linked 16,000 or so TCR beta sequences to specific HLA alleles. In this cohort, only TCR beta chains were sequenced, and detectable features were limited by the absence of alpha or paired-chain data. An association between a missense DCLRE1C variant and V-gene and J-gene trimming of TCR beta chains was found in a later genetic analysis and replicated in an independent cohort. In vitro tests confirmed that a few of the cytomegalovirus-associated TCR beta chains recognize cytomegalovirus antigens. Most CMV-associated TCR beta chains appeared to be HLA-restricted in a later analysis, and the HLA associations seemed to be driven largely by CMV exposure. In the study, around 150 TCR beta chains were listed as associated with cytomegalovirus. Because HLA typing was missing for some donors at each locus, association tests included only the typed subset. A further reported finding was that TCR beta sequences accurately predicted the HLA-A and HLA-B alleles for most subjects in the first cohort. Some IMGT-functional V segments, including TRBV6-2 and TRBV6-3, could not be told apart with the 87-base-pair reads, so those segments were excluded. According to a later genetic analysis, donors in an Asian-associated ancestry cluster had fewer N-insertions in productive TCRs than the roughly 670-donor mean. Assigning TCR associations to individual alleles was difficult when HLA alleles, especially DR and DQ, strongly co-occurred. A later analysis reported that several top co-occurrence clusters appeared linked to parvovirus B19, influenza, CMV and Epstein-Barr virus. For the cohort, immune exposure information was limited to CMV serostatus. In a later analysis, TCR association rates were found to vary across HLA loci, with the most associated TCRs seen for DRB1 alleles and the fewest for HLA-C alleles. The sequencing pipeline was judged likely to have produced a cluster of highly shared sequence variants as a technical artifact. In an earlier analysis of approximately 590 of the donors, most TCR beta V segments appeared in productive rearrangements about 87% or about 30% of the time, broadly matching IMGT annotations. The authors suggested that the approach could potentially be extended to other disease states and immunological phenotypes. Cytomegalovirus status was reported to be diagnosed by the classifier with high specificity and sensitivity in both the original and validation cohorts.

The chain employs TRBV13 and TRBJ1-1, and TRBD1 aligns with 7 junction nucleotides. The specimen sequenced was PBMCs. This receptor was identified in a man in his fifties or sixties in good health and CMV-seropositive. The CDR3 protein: CASSPPDRWNTEAFF. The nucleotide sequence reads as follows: TGTGCCAGCAGCCCTCCGGACAGGTGGAACACTGAAGCTTTCTTT.